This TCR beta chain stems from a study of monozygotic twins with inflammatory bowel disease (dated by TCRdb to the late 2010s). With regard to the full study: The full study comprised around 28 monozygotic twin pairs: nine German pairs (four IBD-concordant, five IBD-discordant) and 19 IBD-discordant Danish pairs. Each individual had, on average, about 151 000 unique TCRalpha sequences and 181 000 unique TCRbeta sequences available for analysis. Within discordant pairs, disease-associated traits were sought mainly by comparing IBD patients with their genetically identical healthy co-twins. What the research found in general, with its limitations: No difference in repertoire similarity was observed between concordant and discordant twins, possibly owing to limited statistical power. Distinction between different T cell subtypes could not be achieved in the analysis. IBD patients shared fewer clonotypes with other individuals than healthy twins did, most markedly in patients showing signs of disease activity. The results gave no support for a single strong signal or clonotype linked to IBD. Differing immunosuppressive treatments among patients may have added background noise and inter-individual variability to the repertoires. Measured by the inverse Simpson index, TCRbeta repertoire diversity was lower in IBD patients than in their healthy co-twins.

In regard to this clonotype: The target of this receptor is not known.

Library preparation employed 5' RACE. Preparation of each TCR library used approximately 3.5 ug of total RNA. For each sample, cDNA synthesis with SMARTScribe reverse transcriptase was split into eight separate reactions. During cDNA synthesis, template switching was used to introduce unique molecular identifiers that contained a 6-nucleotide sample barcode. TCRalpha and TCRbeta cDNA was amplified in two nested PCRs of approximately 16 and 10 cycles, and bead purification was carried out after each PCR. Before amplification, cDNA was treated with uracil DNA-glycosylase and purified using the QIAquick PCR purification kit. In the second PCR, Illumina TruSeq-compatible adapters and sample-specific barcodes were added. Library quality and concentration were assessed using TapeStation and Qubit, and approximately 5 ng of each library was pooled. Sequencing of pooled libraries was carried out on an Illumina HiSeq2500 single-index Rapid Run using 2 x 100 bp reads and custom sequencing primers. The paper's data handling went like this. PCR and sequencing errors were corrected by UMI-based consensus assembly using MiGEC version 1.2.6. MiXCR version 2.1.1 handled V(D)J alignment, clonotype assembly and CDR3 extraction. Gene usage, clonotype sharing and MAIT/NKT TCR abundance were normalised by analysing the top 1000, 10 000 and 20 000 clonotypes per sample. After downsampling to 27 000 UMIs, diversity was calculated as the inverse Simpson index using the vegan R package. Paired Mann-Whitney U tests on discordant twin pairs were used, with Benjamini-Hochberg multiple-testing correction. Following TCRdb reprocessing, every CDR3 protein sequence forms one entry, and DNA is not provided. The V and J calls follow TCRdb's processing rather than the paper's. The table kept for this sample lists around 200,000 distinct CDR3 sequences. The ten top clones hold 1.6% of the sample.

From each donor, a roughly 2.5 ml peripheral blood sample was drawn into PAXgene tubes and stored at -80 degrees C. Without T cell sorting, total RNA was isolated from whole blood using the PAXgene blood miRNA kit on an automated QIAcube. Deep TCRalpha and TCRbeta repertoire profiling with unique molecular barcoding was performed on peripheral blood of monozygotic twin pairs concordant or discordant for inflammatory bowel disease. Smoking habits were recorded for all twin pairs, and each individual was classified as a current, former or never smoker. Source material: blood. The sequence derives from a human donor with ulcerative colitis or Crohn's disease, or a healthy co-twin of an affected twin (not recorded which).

The CDR3 protein sequence reads: CASSLRVSGGYTF. The chain couples TRBV28 to TRBJ1-2; TCRdb's D call of TRBD1 is untestable without DNA. CDR1 and CDR2, looked up from the germline V gene, are MDHEN and SYDVKM. The CDR3 runs 13 amino acids, cysteine and phenylalanine included. There is no recorded DNA.